The 13 T cell receptor beta chains below come from one sample, sequenced in a study of T cells in Graves' hyperthyroidism and ophthalmopathy. TCR beta CDR3 regions were amplified from RNA. With the HTBI primer set, the TCR CDR3 went through a first round of RT-PCR. From the multiplex PCR reads, TCRdb called clonotypes with MiXCR, one entry per CDR3 protein. Of some 180,000 distinct CDR3 sequences in the sample, about a sixth were seen once. Input material: blood. These receptors all stem from a woman between 45 and 65 years old with Graves' hyperthyroidism.

In this sample, this clonotype turned up many times. The V and J genes are TRBV4-1 and TRBJ2-5, with 8 bases lining up with TRBD2. CDR1 is MGHRA and CDR2 is YSYEKL in the germline V gene. This CDR3 region has 15 residues. Trimming removed 1 base from V and 3 bases from J; junction bases left unmatched: 4. Written as DNA, the CDR3 is TGCGCCAGCAGCCAAGGTCCAGCGGGGGAAGAGACCCAGTACTTC. Amino acids: CASSQGPAGEETQYF.

This clonotype was seen repeatedly, ten times or more. This rearrangement joins TRBV18 to TRBJ1-1, with 10 nucleotides matching TRBD1. The germline CDR1 and CDR2 sequences are KGHSH and LQKENI. This CDR3 contains 14 residues. Trimming removed 3 bases from V and 7 bases from J; junction bases left unmatched: 5. The CDR3 reads CASSPDRGKGEAFF. In DNA, the CDR3 is TGTGCCAGCTCACCGGACAGGGGGAAAGGTGAAGCTTTCTTT.

This clonotype occurred many times. The chain has TRBV6-2 or TRBV6-3 and TRBJ1-3; no clear D. The length of the CDR3 is 14 residues. V gave up 10 bases and J gave up 0 bases, with 13 bases separating them. CDR1 is MNHEY, CDR2 SVGEGT, per germline. The CDR3 sequence: CAIARVNSGNTIYF. The CDR3 bases are TGTGCCATCGCCCGGGTCAACTCTGGAAACACCATATATTTT.

Many counts were recorded for this clonotype. J is TRBJ2-7 and V is TRBV5-1; D is perhaps TRBD2 (7 bases). The germline gives CDR1 SGHRS, CDR2 YFSETQ. Trimming shortened V by 5 bases and J by 3 bases, and 18 bases separated the two germline ends. This CDR3 is 15 amino acids long. The CDR3, as DNA: TGCGCCAGCAGTAGGGGAGGGGGGCAAGGCTACGAGCAGTACTTC. It encodes CASSRGGGQGYEQYF.

In DNA, the CDR3 is TGTGCCACCAGCAGAGGAATCAAGGGGTCCTACAATGAGCAGTTCTTC. It encodes CATSRGIKGSYNEQFF. The rearrangement links TRBV15 to TRBJ2-1, with a weak D call TRBD1 (5 bases). The germline V gene encodes CDR1 LNHNV and CDR2 YYDKDF (reference sequence). The CDR3 is made up of 16 amino acids. Deletions cut 1 base from V and 1 base from J, with 11 bases between.

This clonotype occurred many times. The chain employs TRBV24-1 and TRBJ2-2; 8 bases match TRBD1. The CDR3 covers 14 residues. J gave up 5 bases and V 7 bases, and 5 bases lay outside the gene matches. Per the germline V gene, CDR1 is KGHDR and CDR2 is SFDVKD. The CDR3 nucleotides are TGTGCCACCAGAGGACAGGGTCGGACCGGGGAGCTGTTTTTT. Its protein product is CATRGQGRTGELFF.

This clonotype was recorded at least ten times. CDR3: CASSILADTQYF. CDR3 bases: TGTGCCAGCAGTATACTCGCAGATACGCAGTATTTT. This sequence joins TRBV12-3 or TRBV12-4 and TRBJ2-3; no reliable D call. The CDR3 totals 12 residues. Deletions cut 5 bases from V and 4 bases from J, with 7 bases between.

This clonotype has a count of ten or more. CDR3 sequence: CSVDSGDYTEAFF. In nucleotides, the CDR3 is TGCAGCGTTGACTCCGGGGATTACACTGAAGCTTTCTTT. This sequence joins TRBV29-1 and TRBJ1-1; D is uncertain. Germline assignment: CDR1 SQVTM and CDR2 ANQGSEA. V lost 3 bases and J 3 bases, leaving 11 bases between the germline ends. The CDR3 is 13 amino acids.

This clonotype has a count of ten or more. The chain couples TRBV7-2 to TRBJ2-1, with 7 bases identical to TRBD1. The CDR3 runs to 16 residues. The ends lost 4 bases at V and 5 bases at J; junction bases unmatched: 11. Per the germline V gene, CDR1 is SGHTA and CDR2 is FQGNSA. The CDR3 DNA sequence: TGTGCCAGCAGCTCGACAGGGTGGGGGCTTAACAATGAGCAGTTCTTC. Amino acids: CASSSTGWGLNNEQFF.

This clonotype occurred many times. This chain uses TRBV24-1 with TRBJ1-5; D is unresolved. Germline V CDR1 and CDR2: KGHDR, SFDVKD. Trimming took off 8 bases at V and 5 bases at J, with 21 bases between the two ends. This CDR3 has 16 amino acids. The DNA for the CDR3 is TGTGCCACCATCCAAGCAGGAGCCATACTCTATCAGCCCCAGCATTTT. This gives the protein CATIQAGAILYQPQHF.

This clonotype was counted ten times or more. This sequence joins TRBV15 and TRBJ1-4; D uncertain. Germline lookup yields CDR1 LNHNV and CDR2 YYDKDF (reference sequence). The CDR3 runs 15 residues. V was trimmed by 0 bases and J by 4 bases, leaving 9 bases between them. The CDR3 loop reads CATSRDLGSNEKLFF. CDR3 bases: TGTGCCACCAGCAGAGATCTCGGCAGTAATGAAAAACTGTTTTTT.

This clonotype has a count of ten or more. The chain couples TRBV20-1 to TRBJ2-3; 7 bases map to TRBD1. The CDR3 extends over 11 amino acids. J lost 5 bases, V lost 6 bases, and 2 bases had no gene match. Per germline, CDR1 DFQATT and CDR2 SNEGSKA (reference sequence). The CDR3 spells CSAQGLDTQYF. The CDR3 nucleotides are TGCAGTGCACAGGGGCTAGATACGCAGTATTTT.

This clonotype showed up many times. V gene TRBV28 combines with J gene TRBJ1-5; D gene uncertain. Germline V lookup: CDR1 MDHEN, CDR2 SYDVKM. The CDR3 extends over 15 amino acids. V lost 3 bases to trimming and J lost 0 bases, with 9 bases between them. CDR3 DNA: TGTGCCAGCAGTTTCATGGCCAGTAGCAATCAGCCCCAGCATTTT. Amino acids: CASSFMASSNQPQHF.